In its sample, the clone carrying this T cell receptor beta chain was seen a few times. Its antigen is unidentified. These data come from a study of T cell responses to AZD1222 COVID-19 vaccine. Study results and caveats: Baseline serology detected seropositivity in only five to seven AZD1222 recipients. There were repertoire samples only from the period after the peak T cell response.

Germline V CDR1 and CDR2: LNHDA, SQIVND (reference sequence). The germline V and J ends were trimmed by 7 bases and 6 bases, with 19 bases remaining between them. The CDR3 consists of 15 residues. Libraries were prepared by immunoSEQ multiplex PCR; TCRdb keeps only in-frame clonotypes and omits some of them. The sample records 75,000 to 90,000 clones, around 84% being singletons. The chain links TRBV19 to TRBJ1-5, with D tentatively TRBD1 (5 bases). The clonotype was recovered from an adult in good health. The material was peripheral blood, obtained on day 0 of AZD1222 vaccination. Written as DNA, the CDR3 is TGTGCCAGTATTCCCCCGGGACCTCGCGTTCAGCCCCAGCATTTT. It translates to CASIPPGPRVQPQHF.